This T cell receptor (beta chain) derives from a study of blood T cell repertoires in COVID-19. The CDR3 is 16 amino acids. V was pared by 6 bases and J by 4 bases, with 10 bases of the junction left unmatched. Germline assignment: CDR1 MNHEY and CDR2 SVGEGT. Measured with immunoSEQ multiplex PCR; TCRdb has only the in-frame clones, and not every one. The sample includes a few hundred thousand clones, about nine tenths of them seen just once. The chain links TRBV6-2 or TRBV6-3 to TRBJ2-1, with 9 bases that match TRBD1. Sample: peripheral blood. The clonotype comes from a man aged 60 to 69 with acute or convalescent COVID-19. DNA of the CDR3: TGTGCCAGCAGCCGGACAGGGGCCGGAAAATACAATGAGCAGTTCTTC. It translates to CASSRTGAGKYNEQFF.